This T cell receptor (beta chain) was found in a study of T cells in Graves' hyperthyroidism and ophthalmopathy. Study-wide points: Model-based prediction identified ophthalmopathy a median around seven months prior to its onset. Among thyroid clonotypes expanded above 0.001, most also appeared in blood.

The study excluded patients with uncontrolled infection, other autoimmune disease, pregnancy or lactation. Each diagnosis drew on symptoms, thyroxine, TRAb, thyroid ultrasound and orbital computed tomography findings. In regard to this clonotype: What it recognizes is unknown.

The CDR3 extends over 13 amino acids. Germline CDR1 SNHLY, CDR2 FYNNEI. Deletions cut 6 bases from V and 8 bases from J, with 13 bases between. Amplified TCR beta CDR3 regions derived from RNA transcripts. When the TCR CDR3 underwent first-round RT-PCR, the HTBI primer set was used. One entry per CDR3 protein results from TCRdb running MiXCR on the multiplex PCR reads. The table records about 570,000 distinct CDR3 sequences, 46% of them present only once. J is TRBJ1-4 and V is TRBV2, with a tentative D call TRBD1 (6 bases). Sequenced material: peripheral blood or thyroid tissue (not recorded which). The clonotype was recovered from an adult woman with Graves' disease, either hyperthyroidism or ophthalmopathy (not recorded which). The CDR3 loop is CASRRARGEKLFF. The CDR3 DNA is TGTGCCAGCAGACGAGCCAGGGGAGAAAAACTGTTTTTT.